Below, 2 T cell receptor beta chains from the same sample are listed, as sequenced in a study of long-term antiretroviral therapy in people with HIV. Researchers ran immunoSEQ v3.0 at survey level. Profiling relied on immunoSEQ multiplex PCR, and the TCRdb table lists in-frame clones only, not all of them. The table shows 19,000 or so clones, with 79% occurring only once. Sequences were derived from unsorted PBMCs, sampled at the start of antiretroviral therapy. The receptors shown here come from a man aged 25-40 years with HIV.

The chain recombines TRBV4-1 with TRBJ1-4; D might be TRBD1 (5 bases). The CDR3 extends over 14 amino acids. The germline gives CDR1 MGHRA, CDR2 YSYEKL. Trimming stripped 4 bases from V and 8 bases from J, with 14 bases between. CDR3 amino acids: CASSLGEGREKLFF. The CDR3 DNA follows: TGCGCCAGCAGCCTTGGAGAGGGGAGAGAAAAACTGTTTTTT.

The CDR3 reads CASTTGLETQYF. CDR3 bases: TGTGCCAGCACAACAGGGCTGGAGACCCAGTACTTC. J is TRBJ2-5 and V is TRBV5-5, with a tentative D call TRBD1 (6 bases). In germline, CDR1 is SGHKS, CDR2 YYEKEE (reference sequence). The ends were cut back, 6 bases at V and 5 bases at J, with 11 bases in the middle. This CDR3 is 12 amino acids long.